These T cell receptor beta chains were read from a single sample in a study of CD8 T cells in ankylosing spondylitis. TCRdb processed the 5' RACE reads anew with MiXCR; each CDR3 protein has one entry. The table lists roughly 100,000 distinct CDR3 sequences, about 8.3% of them singletons. The sequencing sample was made of blood, either unsorted or a sorted T cell fraction (not recorded which). These receptors were obtained from a male donor with ankylosing spondylitis or in good health (not recorded which). The CDR3 runs from the conserved cysteine through the conserved F or W. The D gene is left open where the match is weak. Size is stated for part of the rows, as once, few or many counts, or as a class when the clone is expanded.

d_gene	v_gene	abundance	j_gene	CDR3aa	CDR3nt
-	TRBV3-1	-	TRBJ2-7	CASSQVVGGGEQYF	TGTGCCAGCAGCCAAGTGGTAGGGGGTGGCGAGCAGTACTTC
TRBD1	TRBV7-9	few	TRBJ1-1	CASRRDSSGDTEAFF	TGTGCCAGCAGGAGGGACAGCAGCGGGGACACTGAAGCTTTCTTT
-	TRBV15	many	TRBJ2-1	CATSRDPHNEQFF	TGTGCCACCAGCAGAGACCCGCACAATGAGCAGTTCTTC
-	TRBV5-1	many	TRBJ2-1	CASSLSLGSYNEQFF	TGCGCCAGCAGCCTGTCACTAGGATCCTACAATGAGCAGTTCTTC
-	TRBV7-2	many	TRBJ2-3	CASTPKIRADTQYF	TGTGCCAGCACCCCAAAGATCCGGGCAGATACGCAGTATTTT
-	TRBV7-2	many	TRBJ1-1	CASSLLGPPAFF	TGTGCCAGCAGCTTATTGGGACCCCCAGCTTTCTTT
-	TRBV6-2/TRBV6-3	many	TRBJ2-3	CASRELDRDLDTQYF	TGTGCCAGCAGAGAATTGGACAGAGATTTGGATACGCAGTATTTT
-	TRBV5-4	few	TRBJ2-7	CASSLRVSSYEQYF	TGTGCCAGCAGCTTGCGGGTGAGCTCCTACGAGCAGTACTTC
TRBD2	TRBV5-1	many	TRBJ2-2	CASTGLAGNTGELFF	TGCGCCAGCACCGGACTAGCGGGTAACACCGGGGAGCTGTTTTTT
-	TRBV9	many	TRBJ2-3	CASSVGSRVADTQYF	TGTGCCAGCAGCGTAGGATCCAGGGTTGCAGATACGCAGTATTTT
-	TRBV10-3	many	TRBJ2-1	CAISESRARDNEQFF	TGTGCCATCAGTGAGTCTAGGGCCCGAGACAATGAGCAGTTCTTC
-	TRBV4-3	many	TRBJ2-7	CASSQVGGNEQYF	TGCGCCAGCAGCCAAGTGGGAGGCAACGAGCAGTACTTC
-	TRBV7-9	many	TRBJ2-3	CASSARWEDTQYF	TGTGCCAGCAGCGCTCGGTGGGAAGATACGCAGTATTTT
-	TRBV2	many	TRBJ1-5	CASSDWDGGNQPQHF	TGTGCCAGCAGTGATTGGGACGGGGGGAATCAGCCCCAGCATTTT
-	TRBV7-2	-	TRBJ1-5	CASSLDAGNQPQHF	TGTGCCAGCAGCTTAGATGCAGGAAATCAGCCCCAGCATTTT
-	TRBV28	many	TRBJ2-7	CASSLQAGSYSYEQYF	TGTGCCAGCAGTTTACAGGCAGGGTCATACTCCTACGAGCAGTACTTC
-	TRBV20-1	many	TRBJ2-7	CSALRARGISYEQYF	TGCAGTGCCCTCCGCGCCCGGGGGATTTCCTACGAGCAGTACTTC
-	TRBV20-1	many	TRBJ1-5	CSAPVGRYNQPQHF	TGCAGTGCCCCGGTGGGACGATACAATCAGCCCCAGCATTTT
-	TRBV7-9	many	TRBJ1-2	CASSLGLDAGANYGYTF	TGTGCCAGCAGCTTAGGTCTCGATGCAGGGGCTAACTATGGCTACACCTTC
TRBD2	TRBV7-7	many	TRBJ2-5	CASSLGLAEQETQYF	TGTGCTAGCAGCCTCGGACTAGCGGAGCAAGAGACCCAGTACTTC
-	TRBV6-1	many	TRBJ2-2	CASSPALGVTGELFF	TGTGCCAGCAGTCCGGCCTTGGGGGTCACCGGGGAGCTGTTTTTT
TRBD1	TRBV12-5	-	TRBJ1-5	CASAVGQGLQPQHF	TGTGCTAGTGCCGTTGGACAGGGGCTTCAGCCCCAGCATTTT
-	TRBV7-2	many	TRBJ1-3	CASSLQNLHSGNTIYF	TGTGCCAGCAGCCTTCAGAACCTTCACTCTGGAAACACCATATATTTT
TRBD2	TRBV6-1	many	TRBJ2-7	CASSERGGAPGAYEQYF	TGTGCCAGCAGTGAACGGGGGGGGGCTCCAGGGGCCTACGAGCAGTACTTC
-	TRBV5-1	many	TRBJ1-6	CASSARDIDNSPLHF	TGCGCCAGCAGCGCAAGGGACATCGATAATTCACCCCTCCACTTT
TRBD2	TRBV5-6	many	TRBJ2-3	CASSLSGRASTDTQYF	TGTGCCAGCAGCTTGAGCGGGAGGGCTAGCACAGATACGCAGTATTTT
-	TRBV12-3/TRBV12-4	many	TRBJ2-7	CASSGLLDSYEQYF	TGTGCCAGCTCTGGGCTCCTCGACTCCTACGAGCAGTACTTC
TRBD2	TRBV13	many	TRBJ2-1	CASSLESGNNEQFF	TGTGCCAGCAGCTTAGAAAGCGGGAACAATGAGCAGTTCTTC
-	TRBV4-2	many	TRBJ2-1	CASSQEILAHNEQFF	TGTGCCAGCAGCCAAGAAATCCTAGCACACAATGAGCAGTTCTTC
-	TRBV20-1	many	TRBJ1-2	CSARATANYGYTF	TGCAGTGCTAGAGCGACAGCTAACTATGGCTACACCTTC
-	TRBV18	many	TRBJ1-2	CASSPPASQFHNYGYTF	TGTGCCAGCTCACCACCCGCTTCGCAGTTCCATAACTATGGCTACACCTTC
-	TRBV7-2	many	TRBJ2-5	CASSPGRQYQETQYF	TGTGCCAGCAGCCCCGGCCGACAGTACCAAGAGACCCAGTACTTC
-	TRBV20-1	many	TRBJ2-7	CSASPSVSYEQYF	TGCAGTGCTAGCCCTAGCGTCTCCTACGAGCAGTACTTC
TRBD2	TRBV27	many	TRBJ2-1	CASSPHRVAGVNEQFF	TGTGCCAGCAGTCCCCACAGAGTAGCGGGAGTCAATGAGCAGTTCTTC
-	TRBV6-2/TRBV6-3	many	TRBJ1-1	CASSFQGVRITEAFF	TGTGCCAGCAGTTTTCAGGGTGTGAGAATCACTGAAGCTTTCTTT
-	TRBV12-3/TRBV12-4	-	TRBJ2-7	CASSLIAYEQYF	TGTGCCAGCAGTCTTATAGCCTACGAGCAGTACTTC
TRBD1	TRBV19	many	TRBJ1-1	CASSTPGQGTTEAFF	TGTGCCAGTAGTACACCAGGACAGGGGACCACTGAAGCTTTCTTT
-	TRBV12-3/TRBV12-4	many	TRBJ2-7	CASSPNTYEQYF	TGTGCCAGCAGCCCGAACACTTACGAGCAGTACTTC
-	TRBV5-1	-	TRBJ2-2	CASRAPGDGTGELFF	TGCGCCAGCAGGGCTCCGGGAGACGGAACCGGGGAGCTGTTTTTT
-	TRBV7-9	many	TRBJ2-1	CASSFNEQFF	TGTGCCAGCAGCTTTAATGAGCAGTTCTTC
-	TRBV20-1	many	TRBJ2-7	CSASAGIGQYF	TGCAGTGCTAGTGCGGGAATCGGGCAGTACTTC
-	TRBV7-2	many	TRBJ1-1	CMGGLNTEAFF	TGTATGGGGGGTCTAAACACTGAAGCTTTCTTT
-	TRBV6-2/TRBV6-3	many	TRBJ2-7	CASRVSYEQYF	TGTGCCAGCAGGGTCAGCTACGAGCAGTACTTC
TRBD1	TRBV3-1	many	TRBJ1-2	CASSLPGQGGGYTF	TGTGCCAGCAGTCTTCCGGGACAGGGAGGAGGCTACACCTTC
-	TRBV5-5	-	TRBJ2-3	CASSLRVGSTDTQYF	TGTGCCAGCAGCTTGAGGGTAGGGAGCACAGATACGCAGTATTTT
-	TRBV5-8	many	TRBJ2-5	CASSLATGTETQYF	TGTGCCAGCAGCTTGGCCACAGGGACGGAGACCCAGTACTTC
TRBD2	TRBV10-3	many	TRBJ2-3	CAISESAGGWADTQYF	TGTGCCATCAGTGAGTCCGCGGGAGGCTGGGCGGATACGCAGTATTTT
-	TRBV7-9	many	TRBJ2-3	CASRDTRGGDTQYF	TGTGCCAGCAGGGACACCAGGGGTGGAGATACGCAGTATTTT
-	TRBV7-2	-	TRBJ2-2	CASRSMSTGELFF	TGTGCCAGCAGATCGATGAGCACCGGGGAGCTGTTTTTT
TRBD1	TRBV18	many	TRBJ2-7	CASSPRGTGSSYEQYF	TGTGCCAGCTCACCACGAGGGACAGGGAGCTCCTACGAGCAGTACTTC
TRBD1	TRBV7-9	many	TRBJ2-5	CASSSPIRDRGKETQYF	TGTGCCAGCAGCTCGCCGATCCGGGACAGGGGGAAAGAGACCCAGTACTTC
-	TRBV20-1	many	TRBJ2-3	CSARGPSGDVNTQYF	TGCAGTGCTAGAGGTCCCTCGGGGGACGTTAATACGCAGTATTTT
-	TRBV23-1	-	TRBJ2-6	CASSQSPRGASGANVLTF	TGCGCCAGCAGTCAATCGCCTCGGGGTGCCTCTGGGGCCAACGTCCTGACTTTC
-	TRBV7-2	-	TRBJ2-7	CASTIGIEPYEQYF	TGTGCCAGCACCATCGGCATCGAACCCTACGAGCAGTACTTC
-	TRBV3-1	many	TRBJ2-7	CASIGAGNYEQYF	TGTGCCAGCATAGGGGCAGGGAACTACGAGCAGTACTTC
TRBD2	TRBV20-1	many	TRBJ2-2	CSARPSGVAGELFF	TGCAGTGCTAGACCTAGCGGGGTAGCCGGGGAGCTGTTTTTT
-	TRBV9	many	TRBJ2-7	CASSVDDRIYEQYF	TGTGCCAGCAGCGTAGATGACAGGATTTACGAGCAGTACTTC